The 28 T cell receptor beta chains listed next were all sequenced from one sample in a study of identical twins. Using its own MiXCR run on the 5' RACE reads, TCRdb lists one record per CDR3 protein. This sample has about 900,000 distinct CDR3 sequences, with roughly an eighth found just once. Another study also made use of these data, one on yellow fever vaccine responses in identical twins.

Input material: PBMCs. The receptors here all came from a woman aged 18-35 years in good health.

This chain connects TRBV7-9 to TRBJ1-1; 7 bases are a match to TRBD1. The CDR3 length is 15 residues. V shed 7 bases, J shed 2 bases, and the junction held 10 bases outside the gene matches. Germline V gene lookup returns CDR1 SEHNR and CDR2 FQNEAQ (reference sequence). The CDR3 here is CASNLAGTANTEAFF. For the CDR3, the DNA is TGTGCCAGCAACCTTGCCGGGACAGCAAACACTGAAGCTTTCTTT.

This clonotype was recorded a few times. The rearrangement joins TRBV12-3 or TRBV12-4 to TRBJ2-5, with 7 nucleotides matching TRBD2. V shed 5 bases, J shed 7 bases, and the junction held 13 bases outside the gene matches. The CDR3 has 15 residues. In nucleotides, the CDR3 is TGTGCCAGCAGTCCCGGGACCACAAGGGAGGGGACCCAGTACTTC. As protein: CASSPGTTREGTQYF.

Written as DNA, the CDR3 is TGCAGTGCTAGCAAACTAGCGGGAGGAGATTTTAATGAGCAGTTCTTC. This codes for CSASKLAGGDFNEQFF. The genes are TRBV20-1 and TRBJ2-1, with TRBD2 identical over 12 bases. Per the germline V gene, CDR1 is DFQATT and CDR2 is SNEGSKA (reference sequence). This CDR3 has 16 residues. The junction had 10 bases not matched to a gene; V was cut back by 3 bases and J by 7 bases.

This clonotype was seen only a few times. The chain links TRBV3-1 to TRBJ2-1, with 8 nucleotides matching TRBD2. Germline V gene sequence: CDR1 LGHDT, CDR2 YNNKEL (reference sequence). V lost 6 bases and J lost 10; bases outside the gene matches: 8. The CDR3 runs 13 residues. CDR3 coding DNA: TGTGCCAGCAGAACGTCCGGGAGGGGAGAGCAGTTCTTC. This encodes CASRTSGRGEQFF.

This clonotype came up a few times. This rearrangement joins TRBV10-3 to TRBJ2-1, with D maybe TRBD2 (5 bases). CDR3 length: 16 amino acids. CDR1 is ENHRY and CDR2 is SYGVKD in the germline V gene. V lost 2 bases, J lost 6 bases, and 17 bases lay in between. CDR3: CAISETILGRGNEQFF. CDR3 DNA: TGTGCCATCAGTGAGACCATACTAGGTCGGGGCAATGAGCAGTTCTTC.

This chain's CDR3 is CASSMGTDTQYF. The CDR3 nucleotides are TGTGCCAGCAGCATGGGTACAGATACGCAGTATTTT. This rearrangement joins TRBV14 to TRBJ2-3, with unresolved D. V dropped 5 bases and J dropped 3 bases, with 6 bases sitting between them. CDR3 length: 12 amino acids. CDR1 is SGHDN, CDR2 FVKESK, per germline.

The rearrangement uses TRBV29-1 and TRBJ2-3; TRBD1 or TRBD2 may be the D gene (6 bases each). V was shortened by 0 bases and J by 1 base, with 14 bases between the two germline ends. The CDR3 covers 16 residues. Germline V lookup: CDR1 SQVTM, CDR2 ANQGSEA. The DNA of the CDR3 is TGCAGCGTTGAAGATCTCTGGGGGGCCGGCACAGATACGCAGTATTTT. Translating gives CSVEDLWGAGTDTQYF.

V usage is TRBV5-1 and J usage is TRBJ2-1, with D possibly matching TRBD1 (5 bases). The CDR3 covers 16 residues. Germline values: CDR1 SGHRS, CDR2 YFSETQ. V gave up 1 base and J gave up 4 bases, with 15 bases separating them. The CDR3, as DNA: TGCGCCAGCAGCTTGACCCGCCACCGACAGTACAATGAGCAGTTCTTC. Encoded protein: CASSLTRHRQYNEQFF. The full variable domain, in which reference TRBV5-1 and TRBJ2-1 provide the parts outside the CDR3, is KAGVTQTPRYLIKTRGQQVTLSCSPISGHRSVSWYQQTPGQGLQFLFEYFSETQRNKGNFPGRFSGRQFSNSRSEMNVSTLELGDSALYLCASSLTRHRQYNEQFFGPGTRLTVL.

The chain joins TRBV6-5 to TRBJ1-3; no definite D call. Germline V gene sequence: CDR1 MNHEY, CDR2 SVGAGI. This CDR3 spans 14 amino acids. V lost 2 bases and J 4 bases, leaving 9 bases between the germline ends. Here the CDR3 DNA reads TGTGCCAGCAGTTACAAGGCAGGCGGAAACACCATATATTTT. As protein: CASSYKAGGNTIYF.

In nucleotides, the CDR3 is TGTGCCAGCAGTTTATTCAGGGTCACTGAAGCTTTCTTT. Translating it yields CASSLFRVTEAFF. The V gene is TRBV28, the J gene TRBJ1-1, with D possibly matching TRBD1 (5 bases). V gave up 1 base and J gave up 4 bases, with 7 bases separating them. CDR1 and CDR2 from the germline V gene are MDHEN and SYDVKM. This CDR3 region has 13 residues.

The sample holds a few counts of this clonotype. This chain uses TRBV20-1 with TRBJ2-1; 7 nucleotides agree with TRBD2. Germline V gene data show CDR1 as DFQATT and CDR2 as SNEGSKA (reference sequence). This CDR3 comprises 16 residues. The J segment lost 6 bases and the V segment lost 1 base, leaving 12 bases of the junction unmatched. For the CDR3, the DNA is TGCAGTGCTAGAGGTGGTACAAAAGCGGGGAGCAATGAGCAGTTCTTC. Amino acids: CSARGGTKAGSNEQFF.

The chain recombines TRBV18 with TRBJ2-6; maybe TRBD1 (5 bases). The CDR3 loop spans 17 amino acids. With 5 bases removed from V and 0 bases from J, the gap between germline ends came to 14 bases. Germline lookup yields CDR1 KGHSH and CDR2 LQKENI. The CDR3: CASSFTTDSSGANVLTF. The DNA of the CDR3 is TGTGCCAGCTCATTCACGACTGACAGCTCTGGGGCCAACGTCCTGACTTTC.

This clonotype has a count of ten or more. The rearrangement links TRBV5-1 to TRBJ2-2, with TRBD2 matching 7 bases. Germline CDR1 reads SGHRS; CDR2 reads YFSETQ. CDR3 length: 13 residues. The V segment lost 6 bases and the J segment 1 base; nucleotides outside the gene matches: 0. In nucleotides, the CDR3 is TGCGCCAGCACTAGCGGGAACACCGGGGAGCTGTTTTTT. Its protein is CASTSGNTGELFF. The full variable domain, in which reference TRBV5-1 and TRBJ2-2 provide the parts outside the CDR3, is KAGVTQTPRYLIKTRGQQVTLSCSPISGHRSVSWYQQTPGQGLQFLFEYFSETQRNKGNFPGRFSGRQFSNSRSEMNVSTLELGDSALYLCASTSGNTGELFFGEGSRLTVL.

The rearrangement joins TRBV20-1 to TRBJ2-7; the match to TRBD2 covers 9 bases. V trimming: 4 bases; J trimming: 1 base; junction bases outside the gene matches: 11. Germline CDR1 is DFQATT and CDR2 is SNEGSKA (reference sequence). The CDR3 has 16 residues. The CDR3 is CSATAYEREASYEQYF. The CDR3 DNA sequence: TGCAGTGCTACAGCCTACGAGCGGGAGGCATCCTACGAGCAGTACTTC.

This clonotype was seen at least ten times. The CDR3 nucleotides are TGCAGTGCTAGATTGTGGGCAGGGACGGACACTGAAGCTTTCTTT. This translates into CSARLWAGTDTEAFF. The chain couples TRBV20-1 to TRBJ1-1; D is possibly TRBD1 (5 bases). CDR1 and CDR2 (germline): DFQATT, SNEGSKA (reference sequence). Trimming pared 2 bases from V and 3 bases from J, leaving 16 bases between. The CDR3 consists of 15 residues.

A few counts support this clonotype. This chain connects TRBV7-7 to TRBJ2-2; 14 bases line up with TRBD2. This CDR3 is built from 17 residues. The V and J ends lost 5 bases and 4 bases, in that order; junction bases with no gene match: 6. Germline-derived CDR1 and CDR2 are SSHAT and FNYEAQ (reference sequence). The CDR3 DNA reads TGTGCCAGCAGCCGGGGACTAGCGGGAGAGGGCACCGGGGAGCTGTTTTTT. Protein sequence: CASSRGLAGEGTGELFF.

The chain combines TRBV9 with TRBJ2-3; no reliable D call. Germline CDR1 and CDR2: SGDLS and YYNGEE. Trimming removed 0 bases from V and 2 bases from J, with 10 bases in between. The CDR3 sequence is 15 residues long. The CDR3 sequence is CASSVGAAYTDTQYF. CDR3 sequence (DNA): TGTGCCAGCAGCGTAGGCGCCGCTTACACAGATACGCAGTATTTT. Full variable domain (missing parts from reference TRBV9 and TRBJ2-3): DSGVTQTPKHLITATGQRVTLRCSPRSGDLSVYWYQQSLDQGLQFLIQYYNGEERAKGNILERFSAQQFPDLHSELNLSSLELGDSALYFCASSVGAAYTDTQYFGPGTRLTVL.

The chain joins TRBV15 to TRBJ2-5; 8 bases match TRBD2. CDR1 is LNHNV, CDR2 YYDKDF, per germline (reference sequence). This CDR3 contains 16 residues. V shed 1 base and J 1 base; nucleotides not matched to a gene: 5. Here the CDR3 DNA reads TGTGCCACCAGCAGAGGGGCAGCGGGGGCCCAAGAGACCCAGTACTTC. Amino acid sequence: CATSRGAAGAQETQYF.

The chain carries TRBV7-9 and TRBJ2-5, with 8 bases that match TRBD1. The CDR3 length is 13 residues. Germline CDR1 and CDR2: SEHNR and FQNEAQ (reference sequence). The ends lost 8 bases at V and 1 base at J; junction bases unmatched: 3. The CDR3 nucleotides are TGTGCCAGCGACAGGGGCAGCCAAGAGACCCAGTACTTC. Its translation: CASDRGSQETQYF.

The chain carries TRBV4-1 and TRBJ2-7; 8 bases fit TRBD1. Trimming removed 1 base from V and 1 base from J; junction bases left unmatched: 6. Germline assignment: CDR1 MGHRA and CDR2 YSYEKL. The CDR3 is 16 residues long. CDR3: CASSQVPGQGSYEQYV. The CDR3 DNA sequence: TGCGCCAGCAGCCAAGTACCAGGACAGGGATCCTACGAGCAGTACGTC.

This clonotype was observed a handful of times. At one end, the junction sequence differs from germline, possibly due to a read error. This rearrangement joins TRBV29-1 to TRBJ2-3, with TRBD2 identical over 7 bases. Germline assignment: CDR1 SQVTM and CDR2 ANQGSEA. The CDR3 spans 12 residues. CDR3 nucleotides: TGCAGCGTCGAAGGGGCTAGCGGTACGCAGTATTTT. It specifies CSVEGASGTQYF.

V usage is TRBV2 and J usage is TRBJ2-7; D possibly uses TRBD1 or TRBD2 (5 bases each). The CDR3 has 12 amino acids. Trimming left V 6 bases short and J 0 bases short, with 6 bases between. CDR1 and CDR2 (germline): SNHLY, FYNNEI. This CDR3 reads CASRGTSYEQYV. CDR3 DNA: TGTGCCAGCAGGGGGACCTCCTACGAGCAGTACGTC.

This clonotype was picked up many times. V and J are TRBV2 and TRBJ1-4, with D unclear. Deletions cut 6 bases from V and 11 bases from J, with 10 bases between. Germline lookup yields CDR1 SNHLY and CDR2 FYNNEI. This CDR3 region has 11 residues. CDR3 in DNA: TGTGCCAGCAGAGACGGCCTGAAACTGTTTTTT. As protein: CASRDGLKLFF. Full variable domain (remainder filled in from reference TRBV2 and TRBJ1-4): EPEVTQTPSHQVTQMGQEVILRCVPISNHLYFYWYRQILGQKVEFLVSFYNNEISEKSEIFDDQFSVERPDGSNFTLKIRSTKLEDSAMYFCASRDGLKLFFGSGTQLSVL.

The chain joins TRBV28 to TRBJ2-2; possible D gene TRBD2, 7 bases. The CDR3 sequence is 16 residues long. V gave up 6 bases and J gave up 3 bases, with 17 bases separating them. Per the germline V gene, CDR1 is MDHEN and CDR2 is SYDVKM. The CDR3 sequence is CASRKGGGSYTGELFF. The DNA for the CDR3 is TGTGCCAGCAGAAAGGGGGGGGGTTCGTACACCGGGGAGCTGTTTTTT.

This clonotype showed up just a few times. The chain couples TRBV9 to TRBJ2-1; D possibly corresponds to TRBD1 (6 bases). The CDR3 length is 14 residues. Germline-derived CDR1 and CDR2 are SGDLS and YYNGEE. Trimming took off 4 bases at V and 5 bases at J, with 13 bases between the two ends. The CDR3 DNA follows: TGTGCCAGCAGCATCTGGGGACAAAACAATGAGCAGTTCTTC. Residues: CASSIWGQNNEQFF.

J is TRBJ1-1 and V is TRBV28, with 8 bases aligning to TRBD1. Germline V gene sequence: CDR1 MDHEN, CDR2 SYDVKM. V shed 3 bases, J shed 0 bases, and the junction held 6 bases outside the gene matches. This CDR3 is built from 16 residues. The CDR3 here is CASSFPRTGLNTEAFF. CDR3 nucleotides: TGTGCCAGCAGTTTCCCCAGGACAGGGTTGAACACTGAAGCTTTCTTT.

This clonotype was detected a few times. This chain connects TRBV24-1 to TRBJ2-7; 10 bases are a match to TRBD1. The CDR3 loop spans 14 amino acids. J was trimmed by 6 bases and V by 6 bases; bases with no gene match: 7. In germline, CDR1 is KGHDR, CDR2 SFDVKD. The CDR3: CATSSRDRGFEQYF. For the CDR3, the DNA is TGTGCCACCAGTAGTCGGGACAGGGGTTTCGAGCAGTACTTC.

This clonotype was recorded many times. This chain uses TRBV5-1 with TRBJ1-5; D is perhaps TRBD1 (6 bases). Germline V lookup: CDR1 SGHRS, CDR2 YFSETQ. With 0 bases removed from V and 3 bases from J, the gap between germline ends came to 7 bases. The CDR3 loop spans 14 amino acids. The CDR3 nucleotides read TGCGCCAGCAGCTTGGGGGACACCAATCAGCCCCAGCATTTT. This sequence encodes CASSLGDTNQPQHF.